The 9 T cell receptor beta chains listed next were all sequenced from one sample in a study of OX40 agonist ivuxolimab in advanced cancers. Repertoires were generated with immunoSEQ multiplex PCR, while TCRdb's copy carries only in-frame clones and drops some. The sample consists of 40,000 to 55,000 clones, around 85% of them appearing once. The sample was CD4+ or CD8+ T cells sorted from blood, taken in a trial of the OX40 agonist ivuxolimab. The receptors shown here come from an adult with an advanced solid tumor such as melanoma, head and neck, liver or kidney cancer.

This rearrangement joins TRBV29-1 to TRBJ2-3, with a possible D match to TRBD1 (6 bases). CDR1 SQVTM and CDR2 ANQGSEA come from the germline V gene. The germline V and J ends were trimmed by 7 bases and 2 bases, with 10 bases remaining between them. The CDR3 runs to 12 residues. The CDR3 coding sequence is TGCAGCGGCGGACAGAACACAGATACGCAGTATTTT. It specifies CSGGQNTDTQYF.

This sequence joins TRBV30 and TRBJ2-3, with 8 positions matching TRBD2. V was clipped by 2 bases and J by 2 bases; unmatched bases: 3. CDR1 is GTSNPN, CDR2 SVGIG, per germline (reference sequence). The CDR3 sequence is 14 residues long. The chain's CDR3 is CAWSSGGLTDTQYF. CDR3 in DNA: TGTGCCTGGAGTAGCGGGGGACTCACAGATACGCAGTATTTT.

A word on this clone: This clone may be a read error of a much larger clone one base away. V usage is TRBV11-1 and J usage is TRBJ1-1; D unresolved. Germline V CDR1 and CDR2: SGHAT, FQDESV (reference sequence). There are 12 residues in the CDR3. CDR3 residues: CASSLTNIEAFF. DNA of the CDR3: TGTGCCAGCAGCTTGACGAACATTGAAGCTTTCTTT.

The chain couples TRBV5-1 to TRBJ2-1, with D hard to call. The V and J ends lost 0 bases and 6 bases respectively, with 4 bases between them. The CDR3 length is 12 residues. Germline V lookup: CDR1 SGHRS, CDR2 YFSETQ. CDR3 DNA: TGCGCCAGCAGCTTGGGTGTCAATGAGCAGTTCTTC. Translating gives CASSLGVNEQFF. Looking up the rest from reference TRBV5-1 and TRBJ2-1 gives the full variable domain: KAGVTQTPRYLIKTRGQQVTLSCSPISGHRSVSWYQQTPGQGLQFLFEYFSETQRNKGNFPGRFSGRQFSNSRSEMNVSTLELGDSALYLCASSLGVNEQFFGPGTRLTVL.

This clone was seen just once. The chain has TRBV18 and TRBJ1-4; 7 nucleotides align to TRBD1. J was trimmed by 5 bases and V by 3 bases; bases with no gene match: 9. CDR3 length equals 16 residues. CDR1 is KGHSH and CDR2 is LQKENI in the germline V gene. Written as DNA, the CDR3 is TGTGCCAGCTCACCCGACAGGGCGGGGGGAAATGAAAAACTGTTTTTT. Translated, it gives CASSPDRAGGNEKLFF.

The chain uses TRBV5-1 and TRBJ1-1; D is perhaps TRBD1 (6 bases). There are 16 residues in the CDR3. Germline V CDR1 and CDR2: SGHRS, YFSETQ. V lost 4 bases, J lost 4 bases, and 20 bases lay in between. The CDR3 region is CASSHDGQSLGTEAFF. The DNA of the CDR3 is TGCGCCAGCAGCCATGATGGACAGTCCTTAGGCACTGAAGCTTTCTTT.

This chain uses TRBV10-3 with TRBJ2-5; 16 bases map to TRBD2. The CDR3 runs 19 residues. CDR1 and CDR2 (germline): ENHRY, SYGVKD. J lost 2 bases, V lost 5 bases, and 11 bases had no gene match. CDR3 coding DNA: TGTGCCATCAGTACCCCCGGGACTAGCGGGGGGGCAGGGCAAGAGACCCAGTACTTC. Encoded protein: CAISTPGTSGGAGQETQYF.

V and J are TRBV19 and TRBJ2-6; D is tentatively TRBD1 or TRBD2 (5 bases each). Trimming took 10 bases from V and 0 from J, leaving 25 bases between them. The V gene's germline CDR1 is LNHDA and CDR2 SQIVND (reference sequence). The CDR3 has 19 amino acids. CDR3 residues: CATGNVGVRVISGANVLTF. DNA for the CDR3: TGTGCCACAGGGAATGTGGGGGTCAGGGTGATCTCTGGGGCCAACGTCCTGACTTTC.

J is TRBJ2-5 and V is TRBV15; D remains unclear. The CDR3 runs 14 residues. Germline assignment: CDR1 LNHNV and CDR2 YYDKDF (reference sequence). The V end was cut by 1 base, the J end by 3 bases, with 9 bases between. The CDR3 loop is CATSRAGLEETQYF. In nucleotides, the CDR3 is TGTGCCACCAGCAGAGCCGGTCTGGAAGAGACCCAGTACTTC.